Only a few counts were recorded for the clone carrying this T cell receptor (beta chain). Per germline, CDR1 ENHRY and CDR2 SYGVKD. The CDR3 loop spans 15 amino acids. Trimming cost V 3 bases and J 0 bases, with 11 bases left between them. These data come from a study of blood T cell repertoires in COVID-19. Study overall: Nucleic acid was either cDNA or gDNA, and it came from T cells, B-cell-depleted T cells, or PBMCs.

The method was immunoSEQ multiplex PCR; TCRdb's version includes in-frame clones alone and lacks a portion of them. This table holds under 200,000 clones, roughly four fifths found once. Ages ranged from 18 to 89 years, with residence in 24 US areas. Assignment of participants to cohorts was predicated upon participant-reported clinical history. This sequence originates from a man aged 50-60 years who had recovered from COVID-19. The chain has TRBV10-3 and TRBJ1-1; D gene ambiguous. Source material: PBMCs or T cells enriched from blood (not recorded which). The CDR3 sequence is CAISDAGWVNTEAFF. CDR3 bases: TGTGCCATCAGTGATGCGGGTTGGGTGAACACTGAAGCTTTCTTT.